This T cell receptor (beta chain) was observed in a study of a mutant IDH1 vaccine in newly diagnosed glioma. Across the whole study: The study started vaccination 4-6 weeks after radiotherapy alone, or with temozolomide cycles.

This CDR3 has 14 amino acids. V was pared by 4 bases and J by 6 bases, with 15 bases between. Germline CDR1 is LNHDA and CDR2 is SQIVND (reference sequence). The time point here: week 11, during vaccination. The investigators gave 300 ug of mutant IDH1 20-mer peptide in each vaccine dose, together with topical imiquimod. A word on this clone: The target antigen is unknown.

Produced via immunoSEQ multiplex PCR; TCRdb's table is partial and in-frame only. Of about 25,000 clones in the sample, roughly three quarters were seen once. The sample in question was peripheral blood mononuclear cells (PBMCs), obtained from a glioma patient whose treatment included an IDH1 peptide vaccine. V and J are TRBV19 and TRBJ1-1; D possibly corresponds to TRBD1 (5 bases). The sequence was obtained from a man younger than 35 with glioma. Some clones in this sample may be carry-over from other donors' samples. CDR3 in amino acids: CASSRGAGVPEAFF. The CDR3 nucleotides are TGTGCCAGTAGTAGAGGGGCGGGGGTCCCTGAAGCTTTCTTT.